By share of the sample, the clone carrying this T cell receptor beta chain is medium-sized. Its antigen is unidentified. Multiplex PCR with BIOMED2 TRB-A/B primer pools amplified TRB rearrangements. TCRdb recomputed calls from the multiplex PCR reads with MiXCR, one row per CDR3 protein. This table has roughly 3,500 distinct CDR3 sequences, approximately 24% appearing once. The sample originates from a study of T and B cells in COVID-19 patients. Study overall: COVID-19 patients gave peripheral blood either during active infection or after recovery. About 90% of the 20 active-infection patients had comorbidities associated with unfavorable COVID-19 outcome.

There are 17 residues in the CDR3. Trimming took 3 bases from V and 0 from J; bases not matched to a gene: 7. Per germline, CDR1 LNHDA and CDR2 SQIVND (reference sequence). Each TRB amplification used roughly 250-550 ng of genomic DNA from blood. Notes on the study in general: Highly clonal in active COVID-19, TRB repertoires exceeded healthy-donor diversity and richness at recovery. No sequencing was yet done of CD4+, regulatory or CD8+ subsets, or of SARS-CoV-2-responsive or tetramer+ sorted cells.

The sequence was obtained from a human donor with active COVID-19. The sample comprised blood. V is TRBV19 and J is TRBJ2-3; 9 nucleotides line up with TRBD2. The DNA of the CDR3 is TGTGCCAGTAGTATCCGGCTAGCGGGACCCAGCACAGATACGCAGTATTTT. Translated, it gives CASSIRLAGPSTDTQYF. The full variable domain, in which reference TRBV19 and TRBJ2-3 provide the parts outside the CDR3, is DGGITQSPKYLFRKEGQNVTLSCEQNLNHDAMYWYRQDPGQGLRLIYYSQIVNDFQKGDIAEGYSVSREKKESFPLTVTSAQKNPTAFYLCASSIRLAGPSTDTQYFGPGTRLTVL.